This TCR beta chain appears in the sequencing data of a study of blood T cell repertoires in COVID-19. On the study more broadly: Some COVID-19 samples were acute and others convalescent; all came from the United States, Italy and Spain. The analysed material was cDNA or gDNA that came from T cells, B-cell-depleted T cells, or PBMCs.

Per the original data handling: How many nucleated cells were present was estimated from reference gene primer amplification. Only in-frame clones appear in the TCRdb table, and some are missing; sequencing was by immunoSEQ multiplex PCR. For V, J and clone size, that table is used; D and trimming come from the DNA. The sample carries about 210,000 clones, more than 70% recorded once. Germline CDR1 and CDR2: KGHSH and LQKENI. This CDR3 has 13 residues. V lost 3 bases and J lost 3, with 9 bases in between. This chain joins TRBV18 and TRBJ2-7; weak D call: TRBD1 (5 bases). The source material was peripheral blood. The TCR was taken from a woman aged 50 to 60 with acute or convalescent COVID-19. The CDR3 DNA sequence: TGTGCCAGCTCACCCACGGACATCTACGAGCAGTACTTC. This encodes CASSPTDIYEQYF.